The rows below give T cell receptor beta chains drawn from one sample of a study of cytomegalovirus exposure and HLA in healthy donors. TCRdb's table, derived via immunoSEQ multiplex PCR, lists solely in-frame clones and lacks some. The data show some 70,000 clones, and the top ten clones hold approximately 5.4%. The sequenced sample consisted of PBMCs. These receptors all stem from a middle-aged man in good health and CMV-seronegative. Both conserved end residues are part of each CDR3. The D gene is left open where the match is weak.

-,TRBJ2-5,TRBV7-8,CASSLVQGHQETQYF,TGTGCCAGCAGCTTAGTGCAGGGGCACCAAGAGACCCAGTACTTC
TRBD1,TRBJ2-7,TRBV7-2,CASSLGGTGYYEQYF,TGTGCCAGCAGCTTAGGGGGGACAGGTTACTACGAGCAGTACTTC
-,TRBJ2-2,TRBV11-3,CASSHGVQNTGELFF,TGTGCCAGCAGCCACGGGGTACAGAACACCGGGGAGCTGTTTTTT
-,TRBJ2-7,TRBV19,CASSIDGQWASYEQYF,TGTGCCAGTAGTATAGATGGGCAGTGGGCCTCCTACGAGCAGTACTTC
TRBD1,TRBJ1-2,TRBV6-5,CASSYSRQGASGYTF,TGTGCCAGCAGTTACTCAAGACAGGGGGCCTCTGGCTACACCTTC
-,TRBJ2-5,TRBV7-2,CASSQNIAGETQYF,TGTGCCAGCAGCCAAAACATAGCTGGAGAGACCCAGTACTTC
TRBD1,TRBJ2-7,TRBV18,CASSSTRTGVNYEQYF,TGTGCCAGCTCATCAACCAGGACAGGGGTAAACTACGAGCAGTACTTC
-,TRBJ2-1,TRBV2,CASSEEGGQYNEQFF,TGTGCCAGCAGTGAAGAGGGCGGACAGTACAATGAGCAGTTCTTC
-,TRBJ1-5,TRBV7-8,CASSPSPRQQPQHF,TGTGCCAGCAGCCCCTCCCCCCGACAGCAGCCCCAGCATTTT
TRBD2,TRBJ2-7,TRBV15,CATSRGTGGVGEQYF,TGTGCCACCAGCAGAGGTACGGGAGGGGTCGGCGAGCAGTACTTC
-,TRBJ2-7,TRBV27,CASSTGFRYEQYF,TGTGCCAGCAGCACAGGGTTCCGCTACGAGCAGTACTTC
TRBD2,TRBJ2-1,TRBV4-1,CASSQRGLAGGPSSYNEQFF,TGCGCCAGCAGCCAGCGGGGACTAGCGGGGGGGCCAAGCTCCTACAATGAGCAGTTCTTC
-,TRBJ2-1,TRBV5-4,CASSLKLVTEHNEQFF,TGTGCCAGCAGCTTGAAGCTAGTAACCGAACACAATGAGCAGTTCTTC
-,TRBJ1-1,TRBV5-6,CASSSWGTGNTEAFF,TGTGCCAGCAGTAGTTGGGGTACAGGGAACACTGAAGCTTTCTTT
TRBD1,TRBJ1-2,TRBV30,CAWSVPGGIGYTF,TGTGCCTGGAGTGTACCAGGGGGAATTGGCTACACCTTC
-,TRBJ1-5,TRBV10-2,CASSESNRDQPQHF,TGCGCCAGCAGTGAGTCGAACCGGGATCAGCCCCAGCATTTT
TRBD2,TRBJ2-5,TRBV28,CASSPIAGGAETQYF,TGTGCCAGCAGCCCAATAGCGGGAGGGGCAGAGACCCAGTACTTC
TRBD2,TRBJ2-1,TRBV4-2,CASSHATSGNDNEQFF,TGTGCCAGCAGCCACGCGACTAGCGGGAATGACAATGAGCAGTTCTTC
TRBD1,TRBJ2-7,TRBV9,CASSVDRGYEQYF,TGTGCCAGCAGCGTAGACAGGGGCTACGAGCAGTACTTC
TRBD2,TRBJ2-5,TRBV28,CASSLSGLAGGAETQYF,TGTGCCAGCAGTTTATCAGGACTAGCGGGCGGAGCCGAGACCCAGTACTTC
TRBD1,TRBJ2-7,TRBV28,CASSYDRGPYEQYF,TGTGCCAGCAGTTACGACAGGGGACCCTACGAGCAGTACTTC
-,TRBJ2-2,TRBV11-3,CASSSTYGELFF,TGTGCCAGCAGCTCCACATACGGGGAGCTGTTTTTT
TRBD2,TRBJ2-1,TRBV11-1,CASSLMGLAGGSVQFF,TGTGCCAGCAGCTTAATGGGACTAGCGGGGGGAAGTGTGCAGTTCTTC
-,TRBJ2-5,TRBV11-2,CASRTAGRETQYF,TGTGCCAGCCGTACCGCGGGGCGGGAGACCCAGTACTTC
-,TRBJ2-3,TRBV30,CAWSQDENRGTDTQYF,TGTGCCTGGAGCCAAGACGAGAATCGGGGCACAGATACGCAGTATTTT
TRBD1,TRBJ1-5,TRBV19,CASSTRQGALGSNQPQHF,TGTGCCAGTAGTACCCGACAGGGGGCCTTAGGTAGCAATCAGCCCCAGCATTTT
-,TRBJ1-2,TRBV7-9,CASSFGESRYYGYTF,TGTGCCAGCAGCTTCGGCGAGTCTAGGTACTATGGCTACACCTTC
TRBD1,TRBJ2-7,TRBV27,CASSIDRGSNEQYF,TGTGCCAGCAGTATCGACAGGGGGAGCAACGAGCAGTACTTC
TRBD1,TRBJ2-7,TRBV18,CASSFSGQGLYEQYF,TGTGCCAGCTCATTCTCGGGACAGGGGTTGTACGAGCAGTACTTC
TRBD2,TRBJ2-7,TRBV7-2,CASSLAYSGGNLYEQYF,TGTGCCAGCAGCTTAGCGTATAGCGGGGGGAACCTCTACGAGCAGTACTTC
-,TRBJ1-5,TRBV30,CAWNSDGGSNQPQHF,TGTGCCTGGAACTCGGACGGAGGTAGCAATCAGCCCCAGCATTTT
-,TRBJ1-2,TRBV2,CASSDEGSYYGYTF,TGTGCCAGCAGTGATGAGGGTTCATACTATGGCTACACCTTC
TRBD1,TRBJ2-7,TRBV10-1,CASSESTTGQGNSYEQYF,TGCGCCAGCAGTGAGTCGACCACCGGACAGGGGAACTCCTACGAGCAGTACTTC
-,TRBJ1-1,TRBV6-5,CASSGEGGDVTEAFF,TGTGCCAGCAGTGGCGAGGGGGGGGATGTCACTGAAGCTTTCTTT
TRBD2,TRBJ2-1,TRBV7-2,CASRPPLAGLPHEQFF,TGTGCCAGCAGACCCCCACTAGCGGGGCTACCACATGAGCAGTTCTTC
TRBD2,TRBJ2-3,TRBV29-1,CSVVGGSTDTQYF,TGCAGCGTTGTGGGGGGGAGCACAGATACGCAGTATTTT
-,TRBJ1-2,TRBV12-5,CASGFSRMKGYTF,TGTGCTAGTGGTTTTTCGAGGATGAAAGGCTACACCTTC
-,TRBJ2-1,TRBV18,CASSPPVAGGQEQFF,TGTGCCAGCTCACCCCCGGTGGCAGGGGGGCAGGAGCAGTTCTTC
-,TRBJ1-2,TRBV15,CATSRGSLTGYTF,TGTGCCACCAGCAGAGGGAGCCTAACAGGCTACACCTTC
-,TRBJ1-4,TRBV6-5,CASSYLPGTNEKLFF,TGTGCCAGCAGTTACCTCCCGGGTACTAATGAAAAACTGTTTTTT
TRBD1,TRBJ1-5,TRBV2,CASSADRGHQPQHF,TGTGCCAGCAGCGCCGACAGGGGGCATCAGCCCCAGCATTTT
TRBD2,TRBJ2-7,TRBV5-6,CASSLLSGRYEQYF,TGTGCCAGCAGCCTACTTAGCGGGAGGTACGAGCAGTACTTC
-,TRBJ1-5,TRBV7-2,CASSFKGDQPQHF,TGTGCCAGCAGCTTCAAAGGAGACCAGCCCCAGCATTTT
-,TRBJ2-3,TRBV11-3,CASSLDDSDTQYF,TGTGCCAGCAGCTTAGATGACTCAGATACGCAGTATTTT
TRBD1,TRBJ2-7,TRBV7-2,CASSTDRGRPYEQYF,TGTGCCAGCAGCACCGACAGGGGGCGCCCCTACGAGCAGTACTTC